Listed here are 2 T cell receptor beta chains from one sample, sequenced in a study of CD8 T cells in Susac syndrome. After extraction with the RNeasy kit, about 0.5 to 1 ug of the RNA was reverse transcribed using random hexamers. TCRdb passed the immunoSEQ multiplex PCR reads through MiXCR, listing each CDR3 protein once. This sample has approximately 170,000 distinct CDR3 sequences, with 93% found just once. Sequences were obtained from CD4+ T cells from PBMCs. These receptors were obtained from a human donor in good health.

This rearrangement joins TRBV2 to TRBJ1-5, with D maybe TRBD1 (5 bases). This CDR3 is built from 13 residues. Trimming pared 6 bases from V and 4 bases from J, leaving 10 bases between. Germline values: CDR1 SNHLY, CDR2 FYNNEI. CDR3 DNA sequence: TGTGCCAGCAGCCCGAGGGGTAATCAGCCCCAGCATTTT. Residues: CASSPRGNQPQHF. Full variable domain (missing parts from reference TRBV2 and TRBJ1-5): EPEVTQTPSHQVTQMGQEVILRCVPISNHLYFYWYRQILGQKVEFLVSFYNNEISEKSEIFDDQFSVERPDGSNFTLKIRSTKLEDSAMYFCASSPRGNQPQHFGDGTRLSIL.

This chain connects TRBV5-1 to TRBJ1-4, with a possible D match to TRBD1 (6 bases). This CDR3 is built from 14 residues. Trimming cost V 4 bases and J 5 bases, with 12 bases left between them. Germline values: CDR1 SGHRS, CDR2 YFSETQ. In DNA, the CDR3 is TGCGCCAGCAGCCCCGGGACAAGGAATGAAAAACTGTTTTTT. It translates to CASSPGTRNEKLFF.